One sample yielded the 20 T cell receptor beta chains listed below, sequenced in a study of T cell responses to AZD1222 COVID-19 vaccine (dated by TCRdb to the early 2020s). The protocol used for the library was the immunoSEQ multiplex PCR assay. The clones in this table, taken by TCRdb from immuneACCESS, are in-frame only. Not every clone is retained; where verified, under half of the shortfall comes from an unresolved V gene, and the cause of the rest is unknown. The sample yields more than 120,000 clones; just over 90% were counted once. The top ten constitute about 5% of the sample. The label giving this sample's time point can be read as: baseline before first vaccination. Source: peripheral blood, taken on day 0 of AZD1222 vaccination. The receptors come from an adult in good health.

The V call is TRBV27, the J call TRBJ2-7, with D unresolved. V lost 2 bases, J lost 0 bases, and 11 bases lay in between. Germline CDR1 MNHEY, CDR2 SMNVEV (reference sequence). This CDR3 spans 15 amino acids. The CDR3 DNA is TGTGCCAGCAGTTTAGGAGCGTCGAGCTCCTACGAGCAGTACTTC. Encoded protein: CASSLGASSSYEQYF.

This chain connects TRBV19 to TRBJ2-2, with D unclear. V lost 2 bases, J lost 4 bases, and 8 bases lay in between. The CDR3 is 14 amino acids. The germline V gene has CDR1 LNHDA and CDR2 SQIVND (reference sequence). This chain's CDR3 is CASSIQKSTGELFF. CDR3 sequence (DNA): TGTGCCAGTAGTATACAGAAATCCACCGGGGAGCTGTTTTTT.

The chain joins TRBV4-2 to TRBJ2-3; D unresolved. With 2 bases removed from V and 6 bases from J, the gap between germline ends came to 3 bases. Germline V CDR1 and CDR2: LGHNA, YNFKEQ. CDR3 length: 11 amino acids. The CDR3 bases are TGTGCCAGCAGCCAATTGGATACGCAGTATTTT. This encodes CASSQLDTQYF.

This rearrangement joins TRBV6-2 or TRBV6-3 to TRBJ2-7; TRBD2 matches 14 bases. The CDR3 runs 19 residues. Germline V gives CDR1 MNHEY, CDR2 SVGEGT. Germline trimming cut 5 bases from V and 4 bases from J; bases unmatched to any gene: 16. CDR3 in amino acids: CASSTLTPWTSGRPYEQYF. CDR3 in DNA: TGTGCCAGCAGTACACTCACCCCTTGGACTAGCGGGAGGCCATACGAGCAGTACTTC.

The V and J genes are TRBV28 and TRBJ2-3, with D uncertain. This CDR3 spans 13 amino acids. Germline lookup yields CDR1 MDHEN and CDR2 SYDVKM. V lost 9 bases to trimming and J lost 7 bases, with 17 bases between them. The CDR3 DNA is TGTGCCAGTCACGGACCAGTCATGAATACGCAGTATTTT. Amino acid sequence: CASHGPVMNTQYF. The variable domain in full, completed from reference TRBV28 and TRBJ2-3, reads DVKVTQSSRYLVKRTGEKVFLECVQDMDHENMFWYRQDPGLGLRLIYFSYDVKMKEKGDIPEGYSVSREKKERFSLILESASTNQTSMYLCASHGPVMNTQYFGPGTRLTVL.

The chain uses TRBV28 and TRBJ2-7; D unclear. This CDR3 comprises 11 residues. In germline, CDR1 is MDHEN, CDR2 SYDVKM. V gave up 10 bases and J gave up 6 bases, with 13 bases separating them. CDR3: CATLYISEQYF. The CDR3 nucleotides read TGTGCCACCTTATACATCAGCGAGCAGTACTTC.

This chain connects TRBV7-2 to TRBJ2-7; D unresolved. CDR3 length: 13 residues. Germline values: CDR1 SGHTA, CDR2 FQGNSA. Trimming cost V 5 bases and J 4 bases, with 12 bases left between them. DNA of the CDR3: TGTGCCAGCAGCGCCCTTCTGAAGTACGAGCAGTACTTC. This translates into CASSALLKYEQYF.

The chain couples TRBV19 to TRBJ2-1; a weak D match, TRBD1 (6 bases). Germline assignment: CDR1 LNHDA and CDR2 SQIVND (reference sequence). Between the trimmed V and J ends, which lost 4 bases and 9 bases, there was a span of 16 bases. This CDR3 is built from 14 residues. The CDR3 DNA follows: TGTGCCAGTAGTACAACAGGGAGATTAGGTGAGCAGTTCTTC. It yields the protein CASSTTGRLGEQFF. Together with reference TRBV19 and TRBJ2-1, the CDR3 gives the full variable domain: DGGITQSPKYLFRKEGQNVTLSCEQNLNHDAMYWYRQDPGQGLRLIYYSQIVNDFQKGDIAEGYSVSREKKESFPLTVTSAQKNPTAFYLCASSTTGRLGEQFFGPGTRLTVL.

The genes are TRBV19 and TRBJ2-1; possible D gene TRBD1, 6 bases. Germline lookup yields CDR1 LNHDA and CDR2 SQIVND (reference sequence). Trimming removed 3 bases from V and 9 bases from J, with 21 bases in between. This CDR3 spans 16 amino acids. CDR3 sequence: CASSIWQQGVRGEQFF. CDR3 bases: TGTGCCAGTAGTATCTGGCAACAGGGTGTAAGGGGTGAGCAGTTCTTC.

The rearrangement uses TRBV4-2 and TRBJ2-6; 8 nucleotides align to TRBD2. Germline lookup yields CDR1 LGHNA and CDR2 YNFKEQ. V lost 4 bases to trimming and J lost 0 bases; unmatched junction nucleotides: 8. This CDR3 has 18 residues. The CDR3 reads CASSLVTGTSSGANVLTF. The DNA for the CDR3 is TGTGCCAGCAGCCTTGTCACCGGGACTAGCTCTGGGGCCAACGTCCTGACTTTC.

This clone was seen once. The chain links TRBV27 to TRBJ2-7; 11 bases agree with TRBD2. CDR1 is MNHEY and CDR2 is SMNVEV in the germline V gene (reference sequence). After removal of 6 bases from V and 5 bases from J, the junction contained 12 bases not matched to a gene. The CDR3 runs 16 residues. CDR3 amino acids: CASRGLISGRVDEQYF. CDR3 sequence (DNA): TGTGCCAGCAGAGGGCTGATTAGCGGGAGGGTGGACGAGCAGTACTTC.

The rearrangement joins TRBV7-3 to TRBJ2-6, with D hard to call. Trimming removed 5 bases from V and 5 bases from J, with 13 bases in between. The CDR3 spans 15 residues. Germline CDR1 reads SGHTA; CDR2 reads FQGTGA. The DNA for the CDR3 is TGTGCCAGCAGCCTCCGAGGCACCTGGGCCAACGTCCTGACTTTC. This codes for CASSLRGTWANVLTF. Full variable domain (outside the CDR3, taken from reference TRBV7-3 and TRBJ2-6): GAGVSQTPSNKVTEKGKYVELRCDPISGHTALYWYRQSLGQGPEFLIYFQGTGAADDSGLPNDRFFAVRPEGSVSTLKIQRTERGDSAVYLCASSLRGTWANVLTFGAGSRLTVL.

CDR3 protein: CASSPVGGVMLYEQYF. For the CDR3, the DNA is TGCGCCAGCAGCCCCGTTGGGGGAGTGATGCTTTACGAGCAGTACTTC. The chain couples TRBV4-1 to TRBJ2-7; D may correspond to TRBD1 or TRBD2 (5 bases each). This CDR3 spans 16 amino acids. Germline V gene sequence: CDR1 MGHRA, CDR2 YSYEKL. The V and J ends lost 4 bases and 4 bases respectively, with 20 bases between them.

CDR3 coding DNA: TGTGCCAGTAGTATAGTACTACGGACGAACACTGAAGCTTTCTTT. It encodes CASSIVLRTNTEAFF. The V call is TRBV19, the J call TRBJ1-1; no firm D call. CDR1 is LNHDA, CDR2 SQIVND, per germline (reference sequence). V was trimmed by 1 base and J by 1 base, leaving 10 bases between them. CDR3 length equals 15 residues.

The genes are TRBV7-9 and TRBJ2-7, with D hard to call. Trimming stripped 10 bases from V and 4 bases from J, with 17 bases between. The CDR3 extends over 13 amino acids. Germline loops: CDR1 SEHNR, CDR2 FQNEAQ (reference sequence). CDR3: CAIPGPLGYEQYF. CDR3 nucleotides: TGTGCCATCCCTGGTCCCTTGGGGTACGAGCAGTACTTC.

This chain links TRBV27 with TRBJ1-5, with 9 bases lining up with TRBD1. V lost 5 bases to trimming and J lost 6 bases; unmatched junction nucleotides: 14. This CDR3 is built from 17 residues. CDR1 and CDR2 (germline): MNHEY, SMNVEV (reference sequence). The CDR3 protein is CASSPYRGLGSSQPQHF. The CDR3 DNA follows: TGTGCCAGCAGTCCCTACAGGGGGCTGGGGTCGAGTCAGCCCCAGCATTTT.

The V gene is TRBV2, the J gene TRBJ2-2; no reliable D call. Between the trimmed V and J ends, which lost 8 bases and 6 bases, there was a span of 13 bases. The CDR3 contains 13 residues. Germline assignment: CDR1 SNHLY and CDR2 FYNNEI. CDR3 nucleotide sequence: TGTGCCAGCGCCCAGACCCTGCCCGGGGAGCTGTTTTTT. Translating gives CASAQTLPGELFF.

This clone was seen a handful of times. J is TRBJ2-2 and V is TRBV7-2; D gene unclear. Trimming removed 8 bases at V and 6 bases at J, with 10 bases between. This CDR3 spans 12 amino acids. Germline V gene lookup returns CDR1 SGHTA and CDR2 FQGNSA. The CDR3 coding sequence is TGTGCCAGCGAAAGTTATCCCGGGGAGCTGTTTTTT. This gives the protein CASESYPGELFF.

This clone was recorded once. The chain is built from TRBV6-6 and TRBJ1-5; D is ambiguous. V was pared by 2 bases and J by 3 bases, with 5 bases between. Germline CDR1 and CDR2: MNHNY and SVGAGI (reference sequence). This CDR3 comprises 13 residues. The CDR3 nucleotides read TGTGCCAGCAGTTACGGACTCAATCAGCCCCAGCATTTT. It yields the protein CASSYGLNQPQHF.

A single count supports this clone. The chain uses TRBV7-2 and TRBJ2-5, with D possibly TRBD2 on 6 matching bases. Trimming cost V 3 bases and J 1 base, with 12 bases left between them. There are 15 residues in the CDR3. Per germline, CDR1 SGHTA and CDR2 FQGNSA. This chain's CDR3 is CASSFVAESQETQYF. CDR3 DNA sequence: TGTGCCAGCAGCTTTGTAGCGGAGAGCCAAGAGACCCAGTACTTC.